Shown below are 9 T cell receptor beta chains from a single sample sequenced in a study of shared clonotypes between healthy human individuals. Selected positively for CCR7 and CD45RO-negative, naive CD8 cells excluded terminally differentiated effector memory CD45RA+ cells. Profiled with immunoSEQ multiplex PCR; TCRdb holds only in-frame clones, not every one. Of around 2,100,000 clones in the sample, over 85% were seen once. The specimen was naive CD8+ T cells sorted from blood. The receptors originated from a man aged 18 to 30 in good health.

This rearrangement joins TRBV6-5 to TRBJ1-6; the match to TRBD1 covers 10 bases. The germline gives CDR1 MNHEY, CDR2 SVGAGI. The CDR3 is 11 residues long. J gave up 16 bases and V 7 bases, and 4 bases lay outside the gene matches. CDR3 residues: CASNSGQGLHF. DNA of the CDR3: TGTGCCAGCAACTCGGGACAGGGGCTCCACTTT.

This clone was picked up one time. The rearrangement uses TRBV5-8 and TRBJ2-4, with unresolved D. Germline CDR1 and CDR2: SGHTS and YDEGEE. V was trimmed by 4 bases and J by 1 base, leaving 18 bases between them. CDR3 length: 17 amino acids. The DNA for the CDR3 is TGTGCCAGCAGCCCACGGTCGGGCCGCATCGCCAAAAACATTCAGTACTTC. Translation gives CASSPRSGRIAKNIQYF.

This clone was recorded a few times. The V call is TRBV30, the J call TRBJ1-2; no firm D call. Per germline, CDR1 GTSNPN and CDR2 SVGIG (reference sequence). Trimming cost V 3 bases and J 8 bases, with 16 bases left between them. CDR3 size: 13 residues. The CDR3 DNA is TGTGCCTGGAGCGCTGCCCAGGTGGAGGGCTACACCTTC. Translating it yields CAWSAAQVEGYTF.

The chain employs TRBV5-6 and TRBJ2-1; D may be TRBD1 or TRBD2 (5 bases each). The CDR3 totals 11 residues. V lost 5 bases, J lost 10 bases, and 10 bases lay in between. The germline V gene encodes CDR1 SGHDT and CDR2 YYEEEE. Here the CDR3 DNA reads TGTGCCAGCAGAGCTTGGGGGGAGCAGTTCTTC. Amino acids: CASRAWGEQFF. Looking up the rest from reference TRBV5-6 and TRBJ2-1 gives the full variable domain: DAGVTQSPTHLIKTRGQQVTLRCSPKSGHDTVSWYQQALGQGPQFIFQYYEEEERQRGNFPDRFSGHQFPNYSSELNVNALLLGDSALYLCASRAWGEQFFGPGTRLTVL.

Comment on this clone: Other DNA sequences in the same sample also yield this CDR3. J is TRBJ2-7 and V is TRBV5-1; D gene unclear. This CDR3 is built from 13 residues. The V end was cut by 1 base, the J end by 3 bases, with 8 bases between. Germline V lookup: CDR1 SGHRS, CDR2 YFSETQ. CDR3 in amino acids: CASSLQTDYEQYF. The CDR3 nucleotides are TGCGCCAGCAGCTTGCAGACCGACTACGAGCAGTACTTC.

This sequence joins TRBV6-1 and TRBJ1-5, with D unresolved. The CDR3 is 13 residues long. Looked up from germline, CDR1 is MNHNS and CDR2 is SASEGT. V lost 8 bases and J lost 6, with 14 bases in between. This chain's CDR3 is CASGTALAQPQHF. The DNA for the CDR3 is TGTGCCAGCGGAACAGCATTGGCTCAGCCCCAGCATTTT.

J is TRBJ2-2 and V is TRBV13; 7 bases map to TRBD2. Germline trimming cut 0 bases from V and 3 bases from J; bases unmatched to any gene: 7. This CDR3 is built from 17 residues. Germline CDR1 is PRHDT and CDR2 is FYEKMQ (reference sequence). The CDR3 protein is CASSLGGLAEYTGELFF. DNA of the CDR3: TGTGCCAGCAGCTTAGGTGGGCTAGCGGAGTACACCGGGGAGCTGTTTTTT.

The rearrangement uses TRBV7-9 and TRBJ2-3; D uncertain. This CDR3 is built from 16 residues. V was pared by 0 bases and J by 5 bases, with 15 bases between. Germline V gene data show CDR1 as SEHNR and CDR2 as FQNEAQ (reference sequence). The CDR3 DNA reads as TGTGCCAGCAGCTTAGCGTTCGAGGCCCTCGGAGATACGCAGTATTTT. It codes for CASSLAFEALGDTQYF.

V gene TRBV6-5 combines with J gene TRBJ1-6, with a weak D call TRBD1 (6 bases). Germline CDR1 and CDR2: MNHEY and SVGAGI. V lost 8 bases and J 4 bases, leaving 12 bases between the germline ends. The CDR3 extends over 14 amino acids. CDR3 nucleotides: TGTGCCAGCTGGCACAGGGCGTATAATTCACCCCTCCACTTT. This gives the protein CASWHRAYNSPLHF.